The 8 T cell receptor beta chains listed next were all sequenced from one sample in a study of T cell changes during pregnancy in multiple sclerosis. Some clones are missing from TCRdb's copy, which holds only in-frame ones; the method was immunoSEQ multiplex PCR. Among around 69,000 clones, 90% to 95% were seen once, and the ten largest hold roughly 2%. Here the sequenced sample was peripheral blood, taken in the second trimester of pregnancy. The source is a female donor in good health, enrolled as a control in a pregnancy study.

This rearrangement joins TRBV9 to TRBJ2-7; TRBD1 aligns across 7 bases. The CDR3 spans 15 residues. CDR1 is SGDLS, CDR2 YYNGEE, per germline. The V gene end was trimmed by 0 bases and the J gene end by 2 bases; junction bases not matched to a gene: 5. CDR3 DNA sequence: TGTGCCAGCAGCGTAGACTTCGACAGGGCCTACGAGCAGTACTTC. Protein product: CASSVDFDRAYEQYF.

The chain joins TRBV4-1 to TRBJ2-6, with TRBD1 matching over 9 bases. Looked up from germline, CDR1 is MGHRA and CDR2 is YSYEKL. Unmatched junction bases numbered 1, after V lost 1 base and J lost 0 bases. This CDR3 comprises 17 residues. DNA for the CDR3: TGCGCCAGCAGCCAAGGGGACAGGGTCTCTGGGGCCAACGTCCTGACTTTC. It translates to CASSQGDRVSGANVLTF.

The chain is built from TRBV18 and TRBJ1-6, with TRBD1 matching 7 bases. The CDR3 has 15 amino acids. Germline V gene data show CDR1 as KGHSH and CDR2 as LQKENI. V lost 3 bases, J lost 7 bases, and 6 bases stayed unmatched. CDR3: CASSPGQVANSPLHF. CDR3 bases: TGTGCCAGCTCACCTGGACAGGTGGCGAATTCACCCCTCCACTTT. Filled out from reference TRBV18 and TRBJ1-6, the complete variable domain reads NAGVMQNPRHLVRRRGQEARLRCSPMKGHSHVYWYRQLPEEGLKFMVYLQKENIIDESGMPKERFSAEFPKEGPSILRIQQVVRGDSAAYFCASSPGQVANSPLHFGNGTRLTVT.

The CDR3 coding sequence is TGTGCCAGCAGCTGGGGGGGAAGCACTGAAGCTTTCTTT. Its protein product is CASSWGGSTEAFF. The chain is built from TRBV5-6 and TRBJ1-1; possibly TRBD1 for D (5 bases). The CDR3 length is 13 residues. Germline V gene data show CDR1 as SGHDT and CDR2 as YYEEEE. Deletions cut 3 bases from V and 4 bases from J, with 10 bases between.

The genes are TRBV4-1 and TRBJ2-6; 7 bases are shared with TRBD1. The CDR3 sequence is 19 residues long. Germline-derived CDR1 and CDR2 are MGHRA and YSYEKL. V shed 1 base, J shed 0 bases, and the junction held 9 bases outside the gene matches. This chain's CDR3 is CASSQVPGTASSGANVLTF. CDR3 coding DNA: TGCGCCAGCAGCCAAGTCCCGGGGACAGCGAGCTCTGGGGCCAACGTCCTGACTTTC.

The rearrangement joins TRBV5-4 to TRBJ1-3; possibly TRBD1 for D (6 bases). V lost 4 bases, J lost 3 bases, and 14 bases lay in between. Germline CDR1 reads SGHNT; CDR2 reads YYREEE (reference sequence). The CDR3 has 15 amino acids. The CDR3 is CASSPTGRDGNTIYF. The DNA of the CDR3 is TGTGCCAGCAGCCCCACAGGGAGAGATGGAAACACCATATATTTT. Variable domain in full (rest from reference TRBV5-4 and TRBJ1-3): ETGVTQSPTHLIKTRGQQVTLRCSSQSGHNTVSWYQQALGQGPQFIFQYYREEENGRGNFPPRFSGLQFPNYSSELNVNALELDDSALYLCASSPTGRDGNTIYFGEGSWLTVV.

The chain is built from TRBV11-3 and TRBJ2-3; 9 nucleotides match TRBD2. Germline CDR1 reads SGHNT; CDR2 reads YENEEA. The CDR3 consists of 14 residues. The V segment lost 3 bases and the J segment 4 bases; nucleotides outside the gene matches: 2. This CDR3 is CASSLGLAADTQYF. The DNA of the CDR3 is TGTGCCAGCAGCTTGGGACTAGCAGCAGATACGCAGTATTTT.

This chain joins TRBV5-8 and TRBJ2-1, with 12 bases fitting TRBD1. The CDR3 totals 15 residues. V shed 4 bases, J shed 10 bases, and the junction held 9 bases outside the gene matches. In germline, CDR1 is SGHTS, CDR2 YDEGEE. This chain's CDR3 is CASSRTGTGGLEQFF. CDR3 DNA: TGTGCCAGCAGCCGTACCGGGACAGGGGGCTTGGAGCAGTTCTTC.